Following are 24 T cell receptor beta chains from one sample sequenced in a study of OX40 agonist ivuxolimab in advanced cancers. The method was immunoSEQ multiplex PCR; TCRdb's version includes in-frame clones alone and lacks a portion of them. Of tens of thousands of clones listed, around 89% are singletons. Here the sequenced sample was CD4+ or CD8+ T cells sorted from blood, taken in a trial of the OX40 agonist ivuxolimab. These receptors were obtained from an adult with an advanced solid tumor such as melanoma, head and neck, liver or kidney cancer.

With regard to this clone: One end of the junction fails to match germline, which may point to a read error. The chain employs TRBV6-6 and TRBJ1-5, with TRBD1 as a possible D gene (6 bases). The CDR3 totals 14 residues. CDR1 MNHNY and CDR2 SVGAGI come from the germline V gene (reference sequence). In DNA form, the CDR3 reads TGTGCCAGCAGGTACTGGGACACCGGAGGGCCCCAGCATTTT. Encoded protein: CASRYWDTGGPQHF.

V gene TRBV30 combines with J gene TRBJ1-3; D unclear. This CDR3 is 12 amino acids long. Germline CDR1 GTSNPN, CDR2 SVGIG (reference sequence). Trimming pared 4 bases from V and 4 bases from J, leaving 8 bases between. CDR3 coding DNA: TGTGCCTGGAAAGACGCCGGAAACACCATATATTTT. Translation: CAWKDAGNTIYF.

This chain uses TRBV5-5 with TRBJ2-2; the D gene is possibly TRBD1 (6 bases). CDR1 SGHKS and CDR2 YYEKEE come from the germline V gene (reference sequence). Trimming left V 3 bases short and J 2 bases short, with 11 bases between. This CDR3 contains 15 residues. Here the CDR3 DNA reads TGTGCCAGCAGCTGGGGACAACACAACACCGGGGAGCTGTTTTTT. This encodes CASSWGQHNTGELFF.

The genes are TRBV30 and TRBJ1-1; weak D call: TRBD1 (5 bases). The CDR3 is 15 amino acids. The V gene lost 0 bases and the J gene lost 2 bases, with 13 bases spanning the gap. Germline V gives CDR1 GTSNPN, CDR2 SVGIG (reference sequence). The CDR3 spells CAWSVSAGFNTEAFF. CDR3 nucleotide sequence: TGTGCCTGGAGTGTATCGGCAGGGTTTAACACTGAAGCTTTCTTT.

The CDR3, as DNA: TGCGCCAGCAGCTTGTTTTCCGGGAAGAGCTCCTACGAGCAGTACTTC. Residues: CASSLFSGKSSYEQYF. The J gene is TRBJ2-7, the V gene TRBV5-1, with D possibly TRBD2 on 5 matching bases. Trimming took off 1 base at V and 0 bases at J, with 14 bases between the two ends. Germline V CDR1 and CDR2: SGHRS, YFSETQ. This CDR3 is 16 amino acids long.

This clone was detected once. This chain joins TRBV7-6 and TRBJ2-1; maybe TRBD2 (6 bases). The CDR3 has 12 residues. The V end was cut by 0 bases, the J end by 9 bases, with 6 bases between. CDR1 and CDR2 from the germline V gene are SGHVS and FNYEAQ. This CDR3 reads CASSLAGGEQFF. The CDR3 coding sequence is TGTGCCAGCAGCTTAGCGGGGGGTGAGCAGTTCTTC. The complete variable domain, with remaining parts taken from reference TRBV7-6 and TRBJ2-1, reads GAGVSQSPRYKVTKRGQDVALRCDPISGHVSLYWYRQALGQGPEFLTYFNYEAQQDKSGLPNDRFSAERPEGSISTLTIQRTEQRDSAMYRCASSLAGGEQFFGPGTRLTVL.

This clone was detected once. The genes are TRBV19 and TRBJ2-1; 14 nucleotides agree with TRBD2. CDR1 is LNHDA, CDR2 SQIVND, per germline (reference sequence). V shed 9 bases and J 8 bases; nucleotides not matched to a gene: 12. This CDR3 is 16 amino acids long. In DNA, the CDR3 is TGTGCCAGCGCCTTACCTTCGACTAGCGGGAGGGATGAGCAGTTCTTC. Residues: CASALPSTSGRDEQFF.

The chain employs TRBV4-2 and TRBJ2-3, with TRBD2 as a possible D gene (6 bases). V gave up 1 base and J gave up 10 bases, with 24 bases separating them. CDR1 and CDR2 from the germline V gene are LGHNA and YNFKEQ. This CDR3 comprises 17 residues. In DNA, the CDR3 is TGTGCCAGCAGCCAAGGTGGGCGAGCGGGCGGTAGTTTTGCGCAGTATTTT. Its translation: CASSQGGRAGGSFAQYF.

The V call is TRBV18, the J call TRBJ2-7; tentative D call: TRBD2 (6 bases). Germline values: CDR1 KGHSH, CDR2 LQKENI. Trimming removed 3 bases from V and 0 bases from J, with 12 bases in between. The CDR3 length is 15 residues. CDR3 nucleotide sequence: TGTGCCAGCTCACCCCTTGGGAGGAGCTCCTACGAGCAGTACTTC. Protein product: CASSPLGRSSYEQYF.

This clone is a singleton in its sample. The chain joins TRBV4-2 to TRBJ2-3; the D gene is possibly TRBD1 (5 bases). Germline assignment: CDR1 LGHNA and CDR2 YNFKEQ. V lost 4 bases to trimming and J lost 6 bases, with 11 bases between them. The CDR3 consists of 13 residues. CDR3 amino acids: CASSLRGTDTQYF. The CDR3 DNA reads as TGTGCCAGCAGCCTAAGGGGTACGGATACGCAGTATTTT.

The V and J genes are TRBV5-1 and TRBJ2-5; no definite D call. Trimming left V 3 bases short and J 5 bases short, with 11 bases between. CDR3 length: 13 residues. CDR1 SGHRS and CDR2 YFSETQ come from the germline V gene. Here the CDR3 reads CASSSPDGETQYF. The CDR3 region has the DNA TGCGCCAGCAGCTCGCCGGACGGGGAGACCCAGTACTTC.

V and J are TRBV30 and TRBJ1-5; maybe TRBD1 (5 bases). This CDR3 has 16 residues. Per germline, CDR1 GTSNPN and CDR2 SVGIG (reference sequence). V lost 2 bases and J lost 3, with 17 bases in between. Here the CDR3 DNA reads TGTGCCTGGAGTACACGTGTGACAGCCTACAATCAGCCCCAGCATTTT. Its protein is CAWSTRVTAYNQPQHF.

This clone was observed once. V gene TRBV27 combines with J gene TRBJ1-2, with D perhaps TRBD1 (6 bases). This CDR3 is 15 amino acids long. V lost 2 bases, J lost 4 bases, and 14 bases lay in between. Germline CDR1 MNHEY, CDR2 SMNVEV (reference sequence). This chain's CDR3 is CASSLRRGGGYGYTF. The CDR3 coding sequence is TGTGCCAGCAGTTTACGTAGAGGGGGTGGCTATGGCTACACCTTC.

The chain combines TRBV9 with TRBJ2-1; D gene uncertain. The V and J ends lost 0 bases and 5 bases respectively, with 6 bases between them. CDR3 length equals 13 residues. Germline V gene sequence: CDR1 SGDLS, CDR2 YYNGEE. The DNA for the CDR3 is TGTGCCAGCAGCGTAGGACCTAACAATGAGCAGTTCTTC. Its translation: CASSVGPNNEQFF.

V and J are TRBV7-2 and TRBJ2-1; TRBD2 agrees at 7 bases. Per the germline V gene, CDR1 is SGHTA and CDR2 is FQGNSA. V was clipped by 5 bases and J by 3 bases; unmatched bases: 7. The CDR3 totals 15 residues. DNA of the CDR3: TGTGCCAGCAGCGCGGGGAGGGCCGGCTACAATGAGCAGTTCTTC. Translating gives CASSAGRAGYNEQFF.

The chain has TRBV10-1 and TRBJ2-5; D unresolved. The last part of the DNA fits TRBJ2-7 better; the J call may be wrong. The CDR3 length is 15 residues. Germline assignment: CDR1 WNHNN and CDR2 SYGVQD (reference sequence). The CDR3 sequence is CASSGASGELYEQYF. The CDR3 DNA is TGCGCCAGCAGTGGGGCCTCTGGGGAACTCTACGAGCAGTACTTC.

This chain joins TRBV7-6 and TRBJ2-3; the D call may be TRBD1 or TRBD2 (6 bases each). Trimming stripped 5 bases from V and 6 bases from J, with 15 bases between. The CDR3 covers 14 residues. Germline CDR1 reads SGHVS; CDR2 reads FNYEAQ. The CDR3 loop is CASSLGGGFDTQYF. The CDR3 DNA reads TGTGCCAGCAGCCTAGGAGGGGGATTTGATACGCAGTATTTT.

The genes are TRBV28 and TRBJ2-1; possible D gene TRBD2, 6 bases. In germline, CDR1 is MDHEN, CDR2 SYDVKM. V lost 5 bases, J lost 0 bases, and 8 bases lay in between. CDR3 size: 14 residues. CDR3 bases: TGTGCCAGCAGTACGACTAGCTCCTACAATGAGCAGTTCTTC. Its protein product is CASSTTSSYNEQFF.

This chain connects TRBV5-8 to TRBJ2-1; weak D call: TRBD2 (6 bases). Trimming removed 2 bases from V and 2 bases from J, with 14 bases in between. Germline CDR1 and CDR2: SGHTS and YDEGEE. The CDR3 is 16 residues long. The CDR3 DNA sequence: TGTGCCAGCAGCTTAACCGGGACTCCCACCTACAATGAGCAGTTCTTC. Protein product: CASSLTGTPTYNEQFF.

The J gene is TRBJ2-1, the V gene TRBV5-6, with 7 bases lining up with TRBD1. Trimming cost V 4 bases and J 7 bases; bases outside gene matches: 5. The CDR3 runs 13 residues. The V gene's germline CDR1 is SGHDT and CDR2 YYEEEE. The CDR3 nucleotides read TGTGCCAGCAGCACTGCAGGGGGTAATGAGCAGTTCTTC. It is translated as CASSTAGGNEQFF. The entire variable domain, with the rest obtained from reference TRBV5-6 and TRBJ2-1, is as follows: DAGVTQSPTHLIKTRGQQVTLRCSPKSGHDTVSWYQQALGQGPQFIFQYYEEEERQRGNFPDRFSGHQFPNYSSELNVNALLLGDSALYLCASSTAGGNEQFFGPGTRLTVL.

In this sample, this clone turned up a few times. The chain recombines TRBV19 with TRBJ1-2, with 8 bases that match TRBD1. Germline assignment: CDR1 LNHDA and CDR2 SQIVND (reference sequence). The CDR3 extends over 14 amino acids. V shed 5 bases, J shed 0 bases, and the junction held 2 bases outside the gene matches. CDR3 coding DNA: TGTGCCAGTAGTTCGGACAGGGCTAACTATGGCTACACCTTC. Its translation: CASSSDRANYGYTF.

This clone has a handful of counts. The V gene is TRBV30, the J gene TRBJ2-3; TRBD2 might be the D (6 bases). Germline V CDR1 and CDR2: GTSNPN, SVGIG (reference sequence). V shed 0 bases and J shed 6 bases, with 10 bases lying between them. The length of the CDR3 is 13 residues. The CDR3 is CAWSVAGIDTQYF. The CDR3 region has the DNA TGTGCCTGGAGTGTGGCGGGAATCGATACGCAGTATTTT.

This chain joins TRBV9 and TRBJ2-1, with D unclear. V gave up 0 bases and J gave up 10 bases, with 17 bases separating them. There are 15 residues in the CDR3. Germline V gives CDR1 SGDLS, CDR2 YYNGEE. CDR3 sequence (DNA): TGTGCCAGCAGCGTAGAAGTCGCCCGCCTCGGGGAGCAGTTCTTC. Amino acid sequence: CASSVEVARLGEQFF.

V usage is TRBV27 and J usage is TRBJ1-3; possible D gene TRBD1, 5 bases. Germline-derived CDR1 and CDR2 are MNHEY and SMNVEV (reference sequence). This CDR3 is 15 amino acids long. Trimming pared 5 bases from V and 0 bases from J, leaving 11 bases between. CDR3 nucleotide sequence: TGTGCCAGCAGTCTTACAGGAGTCTCTGGAAACACCATATATTTT. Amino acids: CASSLTGVSGNTIYF.